The clone carrying this TCR beta chain was detected ten times or more. The target antigen is unknown. The record originates from a study of regulatory T cells in long-lasting Graves disease. Germline assignment: CDR1 SGHAT and CDR2 FQNNGV. The CDR3 covers 16 residues. Trimming took 4 bases from V and 3 from J; bases not matched to a gene: 11. Notes on the study in general: Persistent cases of Graves' showed reduced TCR diversity relative to newly diagnosed patients.

Building the TCR beta libraries relied on iRepertoire HTBI primers, and CDR3 regions underwent Arm-PCR. Methods used by the authors: Looking across samples, the authors found some 60 TRBV and approximately 14 TRBJ segments. Via MiXCR, TCRdb re-called the multiplex PCR reads, giving one row per CDR3 protein. The V and J calls and clone size are TCRdb's, not the authors'. The data contain roughly 260,000 distinct CDR3 sequences, 15% to 20% of them singletons. Described time point: newly diagnosed GD, antithyroid drugs for less than 3 months. The TCR library used RNA extracted from PBMCs. The sample was also reused in another study, on T cells in Graves' hyperthyroidism and ophthalmopathy.

The chain joins TRBV11-2 to TRBJ2-5, with TRBD1 identical over 7 bases. The source is a woman aged 25 to 39 with Graves disease. Sequenced here: peripheral blood mononuclear cells (PBMCs), sampled at new diagnosis, from a patient treated with antithyroid drugs. The CDR3 region is CASSSLDRVIKETQYF. CDR3 sequence (DNA): TGTGCCAGCAGCTCCCTCGACAGGGTAATAAAAGAGACCCAGTACTTC.